This T cell receptor beta chain is drawn from a study of CXCR3-negative and CXCR3-positive naive CD8 T cells. Overall study context: The total count of TRB reads reached around 140 million, and each library contributed about 1.5 +/- 0.3 million.

The libraries of TRB cDNA were prepared using 5' RACE with UMI labels. No DNA is given; TCRdb re-called the 5' RACE reads and lists each CDR3 protein once. The sample includes 55,000 to 75,000 distinct CDR3 sequences. General study points: The TRB CDR3s that CXCR3-positive naive cells carried were more hydrophobic than those of CXCR3-negative naive cells.

On this clonotype: What it binds is unknown.

Per the germline V gene, CDR1 is SGHDN and CDR2 is FVKESK. This CDR3 comprises 14 residues. Roughly 300,000 cells per CD8+ T cell subset were flow-sorted in triplicate. By phenotype, naive CD8+ T cells were CD45RO-CCR7+CD27+CD95-. The sequencing input was naive CXCR3+ CD8+ T cells from blood. Subset defined: CD45RO-CCR7+CD27+CD95- naive CD8+ T cells expressing CXCR3 (TNR3+). The chain combines TRBV14 with TRBJ2-7; the TRBD1 assignment by TCRdb is unverifiable without DNA. The source is a human donor in good health. Some clones in this sample may be carry-over from other donors' samples. The CDR3 spells CASSNREADYEQYF.